This T cell receptor beta chain emerged from a study of type 1 and type 2 diabetes patients. This clonotype was detected many times. Amplification started from genomic DNA. Multiplex PCR with 30 forward and 13 reverse primers amplified the TCR beta CDR3. Using its own MiXCR run on the multiplex PCR reads, TCRdb lists one record per CDR3 protein. The sample records 250,000 or so distinct CDR3 sequences, around 50% being singletons. CDR1 and CDR2 from the germline V gene are MGHDK and SYGVNS. Trimming shortened V by 4 bases and J by 9 bases, and 13 bases separated the two germline ends. CDR3 length: 12 amino acids.

The chain joins TRBV25-1 to TRBJ2-7; possible D gene TRBD2, 5 bases. The sequence derives from a man aged 18 to 30 with type 2 diabetes. The sequenced material came from peripheral blood mononuclear cells (PBMCs). This chain's CDR3 is CASSAERNSQYF. CDR3 DNA: TGTGCCAGCAGTGCAGAGCGGAATTCGCAGTACTTC.